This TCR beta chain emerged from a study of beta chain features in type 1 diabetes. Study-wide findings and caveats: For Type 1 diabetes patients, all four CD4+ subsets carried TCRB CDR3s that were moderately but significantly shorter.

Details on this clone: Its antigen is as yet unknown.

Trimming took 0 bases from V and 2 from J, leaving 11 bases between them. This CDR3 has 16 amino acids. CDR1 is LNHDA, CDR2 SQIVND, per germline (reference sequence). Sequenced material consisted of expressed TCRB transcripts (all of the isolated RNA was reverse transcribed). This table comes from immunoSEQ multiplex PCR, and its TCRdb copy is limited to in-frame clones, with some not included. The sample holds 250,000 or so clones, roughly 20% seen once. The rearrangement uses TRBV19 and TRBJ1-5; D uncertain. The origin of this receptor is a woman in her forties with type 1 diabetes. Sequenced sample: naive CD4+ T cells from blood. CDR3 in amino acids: CASSIEPGGGNQPQHF. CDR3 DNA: TGTGCCAGTAGTATAGAACCGGGCGGGGGCAATCAGCCCCAGCATTTT.